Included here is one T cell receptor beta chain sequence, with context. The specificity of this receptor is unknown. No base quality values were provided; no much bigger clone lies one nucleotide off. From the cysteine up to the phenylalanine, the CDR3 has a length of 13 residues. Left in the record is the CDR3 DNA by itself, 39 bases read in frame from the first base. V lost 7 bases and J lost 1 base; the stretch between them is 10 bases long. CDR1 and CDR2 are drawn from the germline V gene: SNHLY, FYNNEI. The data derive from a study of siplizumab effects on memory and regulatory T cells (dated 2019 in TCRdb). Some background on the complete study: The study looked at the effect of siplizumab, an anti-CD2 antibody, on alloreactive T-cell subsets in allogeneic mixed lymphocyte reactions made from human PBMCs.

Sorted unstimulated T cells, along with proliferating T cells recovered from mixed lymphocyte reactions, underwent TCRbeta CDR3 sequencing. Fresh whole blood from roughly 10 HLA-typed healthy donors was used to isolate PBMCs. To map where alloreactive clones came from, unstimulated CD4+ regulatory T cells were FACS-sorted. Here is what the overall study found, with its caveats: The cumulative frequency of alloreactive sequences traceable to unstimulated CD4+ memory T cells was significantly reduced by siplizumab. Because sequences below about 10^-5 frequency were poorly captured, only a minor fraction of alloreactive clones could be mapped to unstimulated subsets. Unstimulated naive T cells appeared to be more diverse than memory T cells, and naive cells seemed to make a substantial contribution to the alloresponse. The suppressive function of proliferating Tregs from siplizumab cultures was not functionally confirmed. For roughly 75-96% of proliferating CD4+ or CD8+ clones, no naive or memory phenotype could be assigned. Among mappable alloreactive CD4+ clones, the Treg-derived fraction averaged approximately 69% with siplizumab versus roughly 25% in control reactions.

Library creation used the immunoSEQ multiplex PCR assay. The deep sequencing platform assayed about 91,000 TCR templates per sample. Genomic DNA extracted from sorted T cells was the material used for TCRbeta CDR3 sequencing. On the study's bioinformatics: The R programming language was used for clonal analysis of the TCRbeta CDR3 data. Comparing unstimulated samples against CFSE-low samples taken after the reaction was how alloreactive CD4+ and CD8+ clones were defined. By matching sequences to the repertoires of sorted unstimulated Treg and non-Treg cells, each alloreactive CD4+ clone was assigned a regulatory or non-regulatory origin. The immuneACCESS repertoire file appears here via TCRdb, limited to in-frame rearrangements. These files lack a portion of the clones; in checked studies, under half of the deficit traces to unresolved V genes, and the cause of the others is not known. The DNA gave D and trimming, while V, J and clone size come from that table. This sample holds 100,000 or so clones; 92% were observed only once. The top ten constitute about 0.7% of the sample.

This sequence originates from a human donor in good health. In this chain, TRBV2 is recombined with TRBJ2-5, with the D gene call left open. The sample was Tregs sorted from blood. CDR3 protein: CASTSSFQETQYF. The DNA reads TGTGCCAGCACGTCCAGTTTCCAAGAGACCCAGTACTTC.